Listed below are T cell receptor beta chains from one sample, sequenced in a study of blood T cell repertoires in COVID-19. The assay was immunoSEQ multiplex PCR, and TCRdb's table has in-frame clones only and misses some. Counted here are under 130,000 clones, around 89% occurring once; the ten biggest clones make up 3% to 4.5%. Input material: peripheral blood. Receptor source: a woman aged 55-69 years with acute or convalescent COVID-19. The CDR3 runs from the conserved cysteine through the conserved F or W. Not every row has a clone size; where given, it reads once, few, many or a size class.

V	size	J	CDR3
TRBV5-1	once	TRBJ2-1	CASSLEQNNEQFF
TRBV6-1	.	TRBJ2-5	CASSEGGGSEETQYF
TRBV7-2	.	TRBJ2-7	CASSLGTGVYEQYF
TRBV5-4	once	TRBJ1-4	CASSRQGEKLFF
TRBV7-6	.	TRBJ1-3	CASSSLDGDRGRMGNTIYF
TRBV12-3/TRBV12-4	.	TRBJ2-7	CASSFSGTYEQYF
TRBV11-3	.	TRBJ1-2	CASSFPGQEPYGYTF
TRBV18	.	TRBJ2-1	CASSPGLAGLNEQFF
TRBV27	.	TRBJ2-3	CASSLWTSGRTDTQYF
TRBV6-5	.	TRBJ1-2	CASNRGRNYGYTF
TRBV19	few	TRBJ1-5	CASRIRTGGNQPQHF
TRBV7-9	.	TRBJ1-6	CASSLFQDSPLHF
TRBV6-6	.	TRBJ1-5	CANGQGNQPQHF
TRBV15	.	TRBJ2-6	CATSRGGAKPSGANVLTF
TRBV2	.	TRBJ1-2	CASNEQGHNYGYTF
TRBV12-3/TRBV12-4	.	TRBJ2-5	CASGTSGTKTQYF
TRBV5-1	.	TRBJ2-5	CASSVAGLSLETQYF
TRBV10-3	.	TRBJ2-1	CAISENKGGFNEQFF
TRBV19	.	TRBJ1-2	CASNLDFISGGYTF
TRBV3-1/TRBV3-2	.	TRBJ2-1	CASSQDPTGNEQFF
TRBV28	once	TRBJ1-6	CASRQAVTPLHF
TRBV6-2/TRBV6-3	once	TRBJ2-3	CASSSGLPDVYTQYF
TRBV10-3	once	TRBJ1-3	CAISESRLAVSGNTIYF
TRBV19	once	TRBJ2-1	CASSISGSGRGVGEQFF
TRBV6-1	.	TRBJ1-4	CASSEYFTNEKLFF
TRBV7-9	.	TRBJ1-5	CASSPGSSNQPQHF
TRBV21-1	.	TRBJ1-2	CASSWSNYGYTF